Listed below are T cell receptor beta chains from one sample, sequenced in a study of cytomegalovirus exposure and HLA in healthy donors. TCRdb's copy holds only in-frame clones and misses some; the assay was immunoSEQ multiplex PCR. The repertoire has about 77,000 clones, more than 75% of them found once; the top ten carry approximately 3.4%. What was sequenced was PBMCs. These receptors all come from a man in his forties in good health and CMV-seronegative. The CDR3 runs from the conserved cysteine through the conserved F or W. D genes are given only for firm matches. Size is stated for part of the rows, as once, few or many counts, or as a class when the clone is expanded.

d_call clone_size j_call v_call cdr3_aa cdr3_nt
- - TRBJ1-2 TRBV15 CATSRDLDRTSNYGYTF TGTGCCACCAGCAGAGATCTCGACAGAACCAGTAACTATGGCTACACCTTC
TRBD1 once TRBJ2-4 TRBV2 CASRDRGQSLAKNIQYF TGTGCCAGCAGGGATAGGGGACAGAGTCTAGCCAAAAACATTCAGTACTTC
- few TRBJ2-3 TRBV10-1 CASSEFNTQYF TGCGCCAGCAGTGAGTTCAATACGCAGTATTTT
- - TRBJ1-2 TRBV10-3 CAISEGVNYGYTF TGTGCCATCAGTGAAGGGGTTAACTATGGCTACACCTTC
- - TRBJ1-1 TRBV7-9 CASSLPGGVTEAFF TGTGCCAGCAGCTTGCCAGGAGGGGTCACTGAAGCTTTCTTT
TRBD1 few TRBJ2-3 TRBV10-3 CALRVGQDIDTQYF TGTGCCCTCCGGGTGGGACAGGACATAGATACGCAGTATTTT
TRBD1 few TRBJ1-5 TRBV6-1 CASSEAGGGIQPQHF TGTGCCAGCAGTGAGGCAGGGGGAGGCATTCAGCCCCAGCATTTT
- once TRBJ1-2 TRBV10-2 CASSPAPEYGYTF TGCGCCAGCAGTCCTGCCCCAGAATATGGCTACACCTTC
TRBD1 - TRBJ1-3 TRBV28 CAGRTGGDGNTIYF TGTGCCGGGAGGACAGGGGGAGATGGAAACACCATATATTTT
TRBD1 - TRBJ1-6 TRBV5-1 CASSLRQGLSSPLHF TGCGCCAGCAGCTTGAGACAGGGGCTGAGTTCACCCCTCCACTTT
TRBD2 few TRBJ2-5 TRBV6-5 CASSRTSGGPETQYF TGTGCCAGCAGTAGGACTAGCGGGGGGCCAGAGACCCAGTACTTC